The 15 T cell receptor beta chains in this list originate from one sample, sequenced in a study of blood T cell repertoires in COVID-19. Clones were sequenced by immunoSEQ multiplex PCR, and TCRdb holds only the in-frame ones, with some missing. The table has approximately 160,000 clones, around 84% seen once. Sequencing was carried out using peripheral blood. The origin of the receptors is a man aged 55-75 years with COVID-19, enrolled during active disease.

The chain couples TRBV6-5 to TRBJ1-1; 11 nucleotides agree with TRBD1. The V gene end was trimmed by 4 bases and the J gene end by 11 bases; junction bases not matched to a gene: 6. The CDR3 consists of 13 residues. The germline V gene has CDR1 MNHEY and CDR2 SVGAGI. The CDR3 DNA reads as TGTGCCAGCAGTTGGACAGGGGGCGGGTGGGCTTTCTTT. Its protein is CASSWTGGGWAFF.

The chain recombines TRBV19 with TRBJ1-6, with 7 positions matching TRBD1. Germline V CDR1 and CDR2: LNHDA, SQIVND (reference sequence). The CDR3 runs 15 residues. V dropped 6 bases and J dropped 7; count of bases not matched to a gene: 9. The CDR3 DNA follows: TGTGCCAGTAGCACCTCACAGGGGAGGAATTCACCCCTCCACTTT. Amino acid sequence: CASSTSQGRNSPLHF.

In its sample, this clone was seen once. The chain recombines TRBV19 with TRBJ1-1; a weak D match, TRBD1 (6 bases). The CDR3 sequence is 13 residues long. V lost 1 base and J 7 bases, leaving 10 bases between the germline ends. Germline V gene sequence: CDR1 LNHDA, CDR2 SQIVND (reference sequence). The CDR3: CASSIGTAGEAFF. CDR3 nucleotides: TGTGCCAGTAGTATAGGGACAGCCGGTGAAGCTTTCTTT. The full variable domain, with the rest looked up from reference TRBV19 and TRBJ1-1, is DGGITQSPKYLFRKEGQNVTLSCEQNLNHDAMYWYRQDPGQGLRLIYYSQIVNDFQKGDIAEGYSVSREKKESFPLTVTSAQKNPTAFYLCASSIGTAGEAFFGQGTRLTVV.

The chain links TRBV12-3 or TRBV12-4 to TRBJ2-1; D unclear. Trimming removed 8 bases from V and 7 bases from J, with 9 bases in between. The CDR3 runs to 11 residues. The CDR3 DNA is TGTGCCAGCGGATGGGCTAATGAGCAGTTCTTC. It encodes CASGWANEQFF.

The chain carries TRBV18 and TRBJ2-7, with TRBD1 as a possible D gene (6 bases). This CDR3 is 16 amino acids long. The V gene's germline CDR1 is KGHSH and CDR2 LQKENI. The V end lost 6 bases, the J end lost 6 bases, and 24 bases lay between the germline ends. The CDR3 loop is CASSPGQGPTSVEQYF. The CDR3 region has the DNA TGTGCCAGCTCTCCGGGGCAGGGGCCCACCTCGGTCGAGCAGTACTTC.

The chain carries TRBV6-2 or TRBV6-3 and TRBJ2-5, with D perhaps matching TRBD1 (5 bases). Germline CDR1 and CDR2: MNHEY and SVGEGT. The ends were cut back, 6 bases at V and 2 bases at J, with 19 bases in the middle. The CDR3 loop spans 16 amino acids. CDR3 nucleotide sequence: TGTGCCAGCAGCCCCTCTAGGGGCTGGCAACAAGAGACCCAGTACTTC. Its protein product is CASSPSRGWQQETQYF.

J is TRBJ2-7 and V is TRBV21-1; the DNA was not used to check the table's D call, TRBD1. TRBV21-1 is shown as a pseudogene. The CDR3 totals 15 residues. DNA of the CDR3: TGTGCCATACCGGTTCCAGGGATTAATTCCTACGAGCAGTACTTC. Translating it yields CAIPVPGINSYEQYF.

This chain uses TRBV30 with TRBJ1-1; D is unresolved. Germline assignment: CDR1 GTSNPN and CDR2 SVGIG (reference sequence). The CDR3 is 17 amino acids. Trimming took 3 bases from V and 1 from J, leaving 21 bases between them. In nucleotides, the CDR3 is TGTGCCTGGAGGATCGCCGGGTCGCTCTTCTCGAACACTGAAGCTTTCTTT. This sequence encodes CAWRIAGSLFSNTEAFF.

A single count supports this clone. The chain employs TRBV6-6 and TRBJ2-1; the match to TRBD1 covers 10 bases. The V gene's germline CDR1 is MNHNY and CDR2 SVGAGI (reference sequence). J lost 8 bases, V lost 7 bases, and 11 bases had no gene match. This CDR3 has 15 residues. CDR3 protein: CASTSGTGAFDEQFF. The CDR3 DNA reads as TGTGCCAGCACGTCCGGGACAGGGGCTTTCGATGAGCAGTTCTTC.

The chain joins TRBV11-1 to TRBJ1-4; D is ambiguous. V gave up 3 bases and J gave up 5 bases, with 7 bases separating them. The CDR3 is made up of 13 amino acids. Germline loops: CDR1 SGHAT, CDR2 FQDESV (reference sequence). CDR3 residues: CASSFRQNEKLFF. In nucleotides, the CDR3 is TGTGCCAGCAGCTTCAGACAAAATGAAAAACTGTTTTTT.

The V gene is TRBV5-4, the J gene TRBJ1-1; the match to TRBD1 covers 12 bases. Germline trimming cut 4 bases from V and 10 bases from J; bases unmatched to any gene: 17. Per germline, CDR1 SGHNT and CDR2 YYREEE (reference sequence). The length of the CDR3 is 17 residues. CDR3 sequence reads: CASSAGPGTGGLEGAFF. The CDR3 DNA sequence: TGTGCCAGCAGCGCAGGTCCCGGGACAGGGGGCCTTGAAGGAGCTTTCTTT.

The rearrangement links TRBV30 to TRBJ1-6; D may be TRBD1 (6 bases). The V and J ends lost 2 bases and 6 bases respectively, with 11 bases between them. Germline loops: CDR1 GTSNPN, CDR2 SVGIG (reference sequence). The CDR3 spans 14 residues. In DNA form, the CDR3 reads TGTGCCTGGAGTCCAGGACAGTTTAATTCACCCCTCCACTTT. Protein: CAWSPGQFNSPLHF.

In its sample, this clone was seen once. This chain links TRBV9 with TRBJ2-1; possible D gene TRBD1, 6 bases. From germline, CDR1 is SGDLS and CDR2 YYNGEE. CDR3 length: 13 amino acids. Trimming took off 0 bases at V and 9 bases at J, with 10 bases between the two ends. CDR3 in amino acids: CASSVAQGTEQFF. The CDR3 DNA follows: TGTGCCAGCAGCGTAGCTCAGGGGACTGAGCAGTTCTTC.

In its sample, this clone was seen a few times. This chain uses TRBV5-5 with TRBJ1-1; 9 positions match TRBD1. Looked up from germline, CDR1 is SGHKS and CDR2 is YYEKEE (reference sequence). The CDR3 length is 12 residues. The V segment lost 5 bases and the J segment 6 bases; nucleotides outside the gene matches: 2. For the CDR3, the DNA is TGTGCCAGCAGTTGGGACAGGGCTGAAGCTTTCTTT. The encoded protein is CASSWDRAEAFF.

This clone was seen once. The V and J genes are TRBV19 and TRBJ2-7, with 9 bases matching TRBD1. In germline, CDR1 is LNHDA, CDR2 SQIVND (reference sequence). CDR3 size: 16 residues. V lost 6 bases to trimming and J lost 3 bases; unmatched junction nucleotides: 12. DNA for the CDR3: TGTGCCAGTAGCGGGGGACAGGGCCGAGGAAGCTACGAGCAGTACTTC. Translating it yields CASSGGQGRGSYEQYF.